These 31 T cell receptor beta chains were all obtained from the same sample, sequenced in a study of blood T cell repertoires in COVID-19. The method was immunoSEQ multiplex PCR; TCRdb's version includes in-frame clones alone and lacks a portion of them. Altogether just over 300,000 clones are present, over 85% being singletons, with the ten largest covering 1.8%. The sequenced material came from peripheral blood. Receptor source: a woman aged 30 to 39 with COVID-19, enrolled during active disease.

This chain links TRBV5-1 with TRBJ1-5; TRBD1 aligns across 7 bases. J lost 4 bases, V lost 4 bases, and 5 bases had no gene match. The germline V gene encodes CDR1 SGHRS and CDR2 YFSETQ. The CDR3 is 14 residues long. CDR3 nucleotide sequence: TGCGCCAGCAGCATCGGGACAGCAAATCAGCCCCAGCATTTT. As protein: CASSIGTANQPQHF. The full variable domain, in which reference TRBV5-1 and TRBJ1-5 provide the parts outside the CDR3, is KAGVTQTPRYLIKTRGQQVTLSCSPISGHRSVSWYQQTPGQGLQFLFEYFSETQRNKGNFPGRFSGRQFSNSRSEMNVSTLELGDSALYLCASSIGTANQPQHFGDGTRLSIL.

CDR3 region: CAGLRDYEQYV. CDR3 sequence (DNA): TGCGCCGGACTGAGGGACTACGAGCAGTACGTC. This chain links TRBV23-1 with TRBJ2-7, with D possibly TRBD2 on 5 matching bases. TRBV23-1 is marked as an open reading frame, function uncertain. V lost 11 bases and J 3 bases, leaving 11 bases between the germline ends. The CDR3 sequence is 11 residues long.

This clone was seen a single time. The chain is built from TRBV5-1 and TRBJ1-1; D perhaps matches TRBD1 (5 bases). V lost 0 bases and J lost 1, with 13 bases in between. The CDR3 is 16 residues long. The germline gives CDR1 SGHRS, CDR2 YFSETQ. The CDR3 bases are TGCGCCAGCAGCTTGGGATGGGGGGATAGGAACACTGAAGCTTTCTTT. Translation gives CASSLGWGDRNTEAFF.

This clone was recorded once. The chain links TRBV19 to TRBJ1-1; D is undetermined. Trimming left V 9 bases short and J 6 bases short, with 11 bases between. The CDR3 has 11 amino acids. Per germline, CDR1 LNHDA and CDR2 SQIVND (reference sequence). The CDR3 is CASATGSEAFF. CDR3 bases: TGTGCCAGCGCGACGGGGTCTGAAGCTTTCTTT.

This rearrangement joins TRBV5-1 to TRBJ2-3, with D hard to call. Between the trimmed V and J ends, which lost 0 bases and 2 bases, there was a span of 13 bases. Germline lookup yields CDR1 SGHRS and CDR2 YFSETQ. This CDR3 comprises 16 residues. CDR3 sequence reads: CASSLAQSFATDTQYF. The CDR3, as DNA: TGCGCCAGCAGCTTGGCACAGTCCTTCGCCACAGATACGCAGTATTTT.

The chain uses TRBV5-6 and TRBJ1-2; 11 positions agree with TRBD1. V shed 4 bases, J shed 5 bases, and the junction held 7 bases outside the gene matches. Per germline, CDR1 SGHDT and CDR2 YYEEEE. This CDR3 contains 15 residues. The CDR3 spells CASSLGQGAGYGYTF. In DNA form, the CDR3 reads TGTGCCAGCAGCCTCGGACAGGGGGCTGGGTATGGCTACACCTTC.

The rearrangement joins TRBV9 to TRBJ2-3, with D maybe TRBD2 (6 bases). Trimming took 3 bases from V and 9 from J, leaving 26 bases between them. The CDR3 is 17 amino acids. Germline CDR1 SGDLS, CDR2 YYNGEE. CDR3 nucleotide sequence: TGTGCCAGCAGCGGTCCACGCAATGGGGGGAAACAGGTCACGCAGTATTTT. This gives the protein CASSGPRNGGKQVTQYF.

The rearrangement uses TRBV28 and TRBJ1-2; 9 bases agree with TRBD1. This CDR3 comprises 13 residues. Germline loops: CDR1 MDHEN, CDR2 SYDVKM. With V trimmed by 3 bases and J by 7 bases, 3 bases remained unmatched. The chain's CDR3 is CASSLGQGGGYTF. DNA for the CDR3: TGTGCCAGCAGTTTGGGACAGGGTGGTGGCTACACCTTC.

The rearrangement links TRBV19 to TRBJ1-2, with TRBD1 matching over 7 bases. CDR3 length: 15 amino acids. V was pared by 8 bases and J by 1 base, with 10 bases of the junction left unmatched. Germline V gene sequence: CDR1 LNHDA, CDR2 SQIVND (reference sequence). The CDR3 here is CASERGQANNYGYTF. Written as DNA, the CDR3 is TGTGCCAGTGAGCGCGGACAGGCGAATAACTATGGCTACACCTTC.

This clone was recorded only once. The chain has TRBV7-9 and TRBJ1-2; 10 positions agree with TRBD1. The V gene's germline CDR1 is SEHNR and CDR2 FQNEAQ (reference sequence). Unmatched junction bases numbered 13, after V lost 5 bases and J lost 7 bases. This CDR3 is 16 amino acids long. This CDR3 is CASSNLTGGASSGYTF. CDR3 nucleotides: TGTGCCAGCAGCAATTTGACAGGGGGCGCAAGCTCTGGCTACACCTTC.

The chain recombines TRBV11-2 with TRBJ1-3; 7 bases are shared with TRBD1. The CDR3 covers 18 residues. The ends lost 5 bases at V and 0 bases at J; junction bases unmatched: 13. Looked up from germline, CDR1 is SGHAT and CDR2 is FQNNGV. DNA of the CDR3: TGTGCCAGCAGCGAAGGGGGCCCTCTGACGCACTCTGGAAACACCATATATTTT. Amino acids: CASSEGGPLTHSGNTIYF.

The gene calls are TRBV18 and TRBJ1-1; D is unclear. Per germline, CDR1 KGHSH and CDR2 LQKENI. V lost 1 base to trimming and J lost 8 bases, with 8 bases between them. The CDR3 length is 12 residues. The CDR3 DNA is TGTGCCAGCTCACCACGTCCGGAGGAAGCTTTCTTT. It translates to CASSPRPEEAFF.

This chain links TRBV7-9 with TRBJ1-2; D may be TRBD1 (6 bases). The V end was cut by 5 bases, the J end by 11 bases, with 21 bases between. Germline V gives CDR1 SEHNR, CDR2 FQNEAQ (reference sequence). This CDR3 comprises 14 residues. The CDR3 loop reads CASSQGRQGHWYTF. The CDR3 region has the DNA TGTGCCAGCAGCCAAGGGCGGCAGGGGCATTGGTACACCTTC.

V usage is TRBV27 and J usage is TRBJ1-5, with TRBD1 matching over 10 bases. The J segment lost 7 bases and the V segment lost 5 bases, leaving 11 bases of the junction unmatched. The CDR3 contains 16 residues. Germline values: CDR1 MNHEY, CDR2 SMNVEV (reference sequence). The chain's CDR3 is CASSPSTGTGEQPQHF. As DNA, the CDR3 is TGTGCCAGCAGTCCGTCAACCGGGACAGGGGAACAGCCCCAGCATTTT.

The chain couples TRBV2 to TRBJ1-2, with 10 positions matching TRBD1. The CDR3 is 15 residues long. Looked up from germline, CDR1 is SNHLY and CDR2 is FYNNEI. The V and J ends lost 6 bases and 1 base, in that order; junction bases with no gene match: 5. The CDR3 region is CASSPGTGVNYGYTF. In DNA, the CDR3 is TGTGCCAGCAGCCCAGGGACAGGGGTTAACTATGGCTACACCTTC.

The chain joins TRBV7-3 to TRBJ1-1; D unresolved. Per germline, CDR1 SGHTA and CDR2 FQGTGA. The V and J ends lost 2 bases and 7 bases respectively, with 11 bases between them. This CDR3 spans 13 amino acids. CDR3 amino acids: CASSLGFGGEAFF. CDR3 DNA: TGTGCCAGCAGCTTAGGGTTTGGAGGTGAAGCTTTCTTT.

CDR3 sequence reads: CASSIPWGDYGYTF. CDR3 bases: TGTGCCAGTAGTATCCCCTGGGGGGACTATGGCTACACCTTC. This rearrangement joins TRBV19 to TRBJ1-2; a possible D gene is TRBD1 (5 bases). Trimming left V 3 bases short and J 3 bases short, with 11 bases between. Germline CDR1 LNHDA, CDR2 SQIVND (reference sequence). CDR3 length: 14 residues.

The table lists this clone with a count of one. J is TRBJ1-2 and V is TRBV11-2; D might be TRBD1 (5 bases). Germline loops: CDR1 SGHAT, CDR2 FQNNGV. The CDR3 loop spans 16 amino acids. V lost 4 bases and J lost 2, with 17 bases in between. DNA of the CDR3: TGTGCCAGCAGCTCTCTTCGGGGGAGGATCAACTATGGCTACACCTTC. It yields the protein CASSSLRGRINYGYTF.

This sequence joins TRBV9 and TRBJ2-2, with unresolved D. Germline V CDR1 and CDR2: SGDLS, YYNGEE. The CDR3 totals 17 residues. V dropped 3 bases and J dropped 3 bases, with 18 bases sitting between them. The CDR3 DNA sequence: TGTGCCAGCAGCGCCCGATCGAAGTCCTACTACACCGGGGAGCTGTTTTTT. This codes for CASSARSKSYYTGELFF.

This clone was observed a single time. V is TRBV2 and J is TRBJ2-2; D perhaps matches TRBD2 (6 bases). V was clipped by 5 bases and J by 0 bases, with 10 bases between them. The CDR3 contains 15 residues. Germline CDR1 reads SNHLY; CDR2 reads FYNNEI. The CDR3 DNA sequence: TGTGCCAGCAGTCGCGGGAACTCGAACACCGGGGAGCTGTTTTTT. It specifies CASSRGNSNTGELFF. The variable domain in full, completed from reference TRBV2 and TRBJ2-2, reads EPEVTQTPSHQVTQMGQEVILRCVPISNHLYFYWYRQILGQKVEFLVSFYNNEISEKSEIFDDQFSVERPDGSNFTLKIRSTKLEDSAMYFCASSRGNSNTGELFFGEGSRLTVL.

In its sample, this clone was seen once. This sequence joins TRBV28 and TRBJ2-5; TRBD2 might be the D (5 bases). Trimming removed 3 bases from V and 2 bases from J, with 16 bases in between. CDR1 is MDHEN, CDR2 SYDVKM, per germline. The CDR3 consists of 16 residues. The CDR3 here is CASSLGVGSWQETQYF. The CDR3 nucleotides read TGTGCCAGCAGTTTGGGAGTAGGGTCGTGGCAAGAGACCCAGTACTTC.

This chain's CDR3 is CASVIGGTEAFF. In DNA, the CDR3 is TGTGCCAGTGTAATAGGGGGCACTGAAGCTTTCTTT. The rearrangement uses TRBV19 and TRBJ1-1, with a tentative D call TRBD1 (6 bases). Trimming left V 8 bases short and J 4 bases short, with 11 bases between. In germline, CDR1 is LNHDA, CDR2 SQIVND (reference sequence). The CDR3 length is 12 residues.

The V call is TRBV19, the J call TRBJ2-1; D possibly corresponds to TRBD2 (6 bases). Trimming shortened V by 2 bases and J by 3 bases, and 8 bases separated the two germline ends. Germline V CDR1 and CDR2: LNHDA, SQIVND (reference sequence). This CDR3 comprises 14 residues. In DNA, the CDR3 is TGTGCCAGTAGTATACGGGAGCGCTACAATGAGCAGTTCTTC. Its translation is CASSIRERYNEQFF.

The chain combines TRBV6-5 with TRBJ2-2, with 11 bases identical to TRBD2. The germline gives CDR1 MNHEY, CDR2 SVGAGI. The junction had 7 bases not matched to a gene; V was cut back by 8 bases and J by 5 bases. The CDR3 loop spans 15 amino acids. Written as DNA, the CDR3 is TGTGCCAGCCTGTCGGGACTAGCGGCTACCGGGGAGCTGTTTTTT. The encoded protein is CASLSGLAATGELFF.

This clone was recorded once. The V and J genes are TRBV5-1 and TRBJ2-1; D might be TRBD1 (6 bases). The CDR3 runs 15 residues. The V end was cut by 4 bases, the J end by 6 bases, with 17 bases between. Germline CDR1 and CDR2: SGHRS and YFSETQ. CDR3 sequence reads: CASSTGQPDGNEQFF. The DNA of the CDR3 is TGCGCCAGCAGCACCGGACAGCCCGATGGCAATGAGCAGTTCTTC.

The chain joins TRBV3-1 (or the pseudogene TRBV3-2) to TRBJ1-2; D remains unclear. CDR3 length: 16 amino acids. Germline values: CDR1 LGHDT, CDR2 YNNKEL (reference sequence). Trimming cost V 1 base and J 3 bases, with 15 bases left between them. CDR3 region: CASSQVIGSQDYGYTF. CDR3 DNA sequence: TGTGCCAGCAGCCAAGTTATCGGCAGCCAGGACTATGGCTACACCTTC.

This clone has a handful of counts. Here the CDR3 reads CASSQSRAKNSPLHF. The CDR3 coding sequence is TGCGCCAGCAGCCAAAGCCGAGCCAAGAATTCACCCCTCCACTTT. This chain links TRBV4-3 with TRBJ1-6, with no clear D. CDR3 size: 15 residues. The V end lost 2 bases, the J end lost 7 bases, and 12 bases lay between the germline ends. Germline V lookup: CDR1 LGHNA, CDR2 YSLEER.

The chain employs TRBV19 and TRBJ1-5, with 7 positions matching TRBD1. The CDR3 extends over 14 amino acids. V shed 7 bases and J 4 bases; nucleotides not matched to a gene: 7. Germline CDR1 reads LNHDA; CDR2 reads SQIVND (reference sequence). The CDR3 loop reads CASKRTGGNQPQHF. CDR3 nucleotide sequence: TGTGCCAGTAAGAGGACAGGCGGGAATCAGCCCCAGCATTTT. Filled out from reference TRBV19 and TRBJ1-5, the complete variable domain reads DGGITQSPKYLFRKEGQNVTLSCEQNLNHDAMYWYRQDPGQGLRLIYYSQIVNDFQKGDIAEGYSVSREKKESFPLTVTSAQKNPTAFYLCASKRTGGNQPQHFGDGTRLSIL.

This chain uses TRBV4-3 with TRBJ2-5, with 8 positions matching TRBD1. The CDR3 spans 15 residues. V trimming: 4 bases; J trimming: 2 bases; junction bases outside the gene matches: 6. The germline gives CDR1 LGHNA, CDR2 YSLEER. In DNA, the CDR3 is TGCGCCAGCAGCCTCAACAGGGGGTATCAAGAGACCCAGTACTTC. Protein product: CASSLNRGYQETQYF.

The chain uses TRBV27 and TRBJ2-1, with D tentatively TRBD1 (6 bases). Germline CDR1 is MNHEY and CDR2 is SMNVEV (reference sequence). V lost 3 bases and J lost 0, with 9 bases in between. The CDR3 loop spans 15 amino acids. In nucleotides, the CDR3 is TGTGCCAGCAGTTTCACAGGGAGCTCCTACAATGAGCAGTTCTTC. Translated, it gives CASSFTGSSYNEQFF.

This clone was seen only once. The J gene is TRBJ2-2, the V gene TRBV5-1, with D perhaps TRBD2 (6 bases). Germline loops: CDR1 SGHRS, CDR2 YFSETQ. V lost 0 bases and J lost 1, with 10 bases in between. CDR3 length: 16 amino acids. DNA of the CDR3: TGCGCCAGCAGCTTGGCGGGGGTTGTGAACACCGGGGAGCTGTTTTTT. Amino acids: CASSLAGVVNTGELFF.